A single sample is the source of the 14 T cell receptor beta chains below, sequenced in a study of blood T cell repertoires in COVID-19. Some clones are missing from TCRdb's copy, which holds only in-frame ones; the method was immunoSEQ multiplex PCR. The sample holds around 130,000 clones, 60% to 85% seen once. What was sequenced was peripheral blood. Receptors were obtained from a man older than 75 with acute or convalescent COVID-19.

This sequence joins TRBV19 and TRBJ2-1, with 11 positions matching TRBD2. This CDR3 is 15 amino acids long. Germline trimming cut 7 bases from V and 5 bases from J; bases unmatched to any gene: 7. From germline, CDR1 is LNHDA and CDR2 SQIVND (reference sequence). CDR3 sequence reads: CASKPGTSGHNEQFF. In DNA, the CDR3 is TGTGCCAGTAAACCCGGGACTAGCGGCCACAATGAGCAGTTCTTC.

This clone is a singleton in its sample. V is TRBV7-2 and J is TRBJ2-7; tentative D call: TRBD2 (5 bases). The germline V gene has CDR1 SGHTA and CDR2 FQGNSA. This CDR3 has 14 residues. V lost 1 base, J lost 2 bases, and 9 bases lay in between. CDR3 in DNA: TGTGCCAGCAGCTTAGACAACGGGGCCTACGAGCAGTACTTC. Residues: CASSLDNGAYEQYF.

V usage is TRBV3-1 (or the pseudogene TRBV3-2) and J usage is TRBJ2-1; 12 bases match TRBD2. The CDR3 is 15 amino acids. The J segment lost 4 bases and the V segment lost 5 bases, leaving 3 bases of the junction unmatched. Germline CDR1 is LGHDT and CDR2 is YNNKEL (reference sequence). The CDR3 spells CASSATSGGYNEQFF. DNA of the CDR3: TGTGCCAGCAGCGCCACTAGCGGGGGGTACAATGAGCAGTTCTTC.

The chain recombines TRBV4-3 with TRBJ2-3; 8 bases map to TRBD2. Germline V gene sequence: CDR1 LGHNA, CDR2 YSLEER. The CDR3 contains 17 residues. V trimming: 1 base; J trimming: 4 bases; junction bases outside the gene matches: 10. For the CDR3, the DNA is TGCGCCAGCAGCCAAGTGTATTCCGGGGGGGCAGCAGATACGCAGTATTTT. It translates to CASSQVYSGGAADTQYF.

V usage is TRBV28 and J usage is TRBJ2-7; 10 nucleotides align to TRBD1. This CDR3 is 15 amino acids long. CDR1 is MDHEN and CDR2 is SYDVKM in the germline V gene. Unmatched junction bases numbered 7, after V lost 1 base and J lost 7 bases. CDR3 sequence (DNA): TGTGCCAGCAGTTTATCCGACAGGGGGCACTGGGAGCAGTACTTC. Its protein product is CASSLSDRGHWEQYF.

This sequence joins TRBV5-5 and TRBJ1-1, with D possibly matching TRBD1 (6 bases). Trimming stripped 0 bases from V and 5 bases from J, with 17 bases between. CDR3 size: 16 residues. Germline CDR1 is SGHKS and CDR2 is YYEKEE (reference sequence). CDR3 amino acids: CASSLGTAYTRTEAFF. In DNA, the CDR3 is TGTGCCAGCAGCTTGGGGACAGCGTATACGAGGACTGAAGCTTTCTTT.

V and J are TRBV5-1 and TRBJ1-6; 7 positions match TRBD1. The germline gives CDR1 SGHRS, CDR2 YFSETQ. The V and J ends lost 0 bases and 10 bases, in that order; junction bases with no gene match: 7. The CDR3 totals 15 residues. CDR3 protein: CASSLGRQGGSPLHF. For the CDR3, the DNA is TGCGCCAGCAGCTTGGGACGGCAGGGGGGATCACCCCTCCACTTT.

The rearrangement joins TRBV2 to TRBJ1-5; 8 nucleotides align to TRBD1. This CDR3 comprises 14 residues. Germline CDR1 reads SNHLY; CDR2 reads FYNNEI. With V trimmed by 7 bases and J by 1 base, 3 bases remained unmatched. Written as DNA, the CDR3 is TGTGCCAGCACAGGGGGCGCGAGCAATCAGCCCCAGCATTTT. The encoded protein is CASTGGASNQPQHF.

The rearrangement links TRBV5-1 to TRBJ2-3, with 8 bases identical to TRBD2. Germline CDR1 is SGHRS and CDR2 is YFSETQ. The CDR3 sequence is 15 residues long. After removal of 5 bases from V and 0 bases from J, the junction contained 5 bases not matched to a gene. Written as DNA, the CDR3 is TGCGCCAGCAGAATAGCGGGGACTAGCACAGATACGCAGTATTTT. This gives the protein CASRIAGTSTDTQYF.

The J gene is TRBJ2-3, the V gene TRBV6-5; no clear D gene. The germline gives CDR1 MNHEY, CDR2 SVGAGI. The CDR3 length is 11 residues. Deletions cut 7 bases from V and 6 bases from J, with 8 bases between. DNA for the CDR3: TGTGCCAGCACCGAGAAGGATACGCAGTATTTT. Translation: CASTEKDTQYF.

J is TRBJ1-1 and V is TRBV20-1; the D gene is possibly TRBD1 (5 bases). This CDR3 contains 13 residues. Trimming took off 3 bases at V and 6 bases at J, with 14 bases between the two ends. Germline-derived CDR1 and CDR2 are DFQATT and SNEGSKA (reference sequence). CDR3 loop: CSASIRVGAEAFF. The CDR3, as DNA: TGCAGTGCTAGTATACGGGTAGGGGCTGAAGCTTTCTTT.

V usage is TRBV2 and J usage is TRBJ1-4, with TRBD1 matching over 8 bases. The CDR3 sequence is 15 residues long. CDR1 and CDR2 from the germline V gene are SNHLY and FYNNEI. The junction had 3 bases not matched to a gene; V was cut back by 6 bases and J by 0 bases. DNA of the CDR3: TGTGCCAGCAGGGTACAGGGGGCAACTAATGAAAAACTGTTTTTT. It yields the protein CASRVQGATNEKLFF.

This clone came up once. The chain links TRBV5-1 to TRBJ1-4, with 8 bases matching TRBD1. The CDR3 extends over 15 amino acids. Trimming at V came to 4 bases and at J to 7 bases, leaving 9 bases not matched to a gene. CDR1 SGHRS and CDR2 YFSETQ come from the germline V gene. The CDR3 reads CASSSQGAFSEKLFF. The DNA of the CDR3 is TGCGCCAGCAGCAGTCAGGGGGCGTTCAGTGAAAAACTGTTTTTT.

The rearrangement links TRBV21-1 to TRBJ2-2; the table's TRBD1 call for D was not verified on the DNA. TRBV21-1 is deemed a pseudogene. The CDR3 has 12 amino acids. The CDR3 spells CASSNRGGELFF. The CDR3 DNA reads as TGTGCCAGCAGCAACAGGGGCGGGGAGCTGTTTTTT.